This T cell receptor (beta chain) stems from a study of blood T cell repertoires in COVID-19. This CDR3 has 15 residues. The germline V gene has CDR1 LGHDT and CDR2 YNNKEL (reference sequence). Trimming took 2 bases from V and 1 from J, leaving 11 bases between them. Participants' reported clinical history set cohort assignment. TCRdb's table, derived via immunoSEQ multiplex PCR, lists solely in-frame clones and lacks some. Of around 400,000 clones listed, about nine tenths are singletons. The chain recombines TRBV3-1 (or the pseudogene TRBV3-2) with TRBJ1-1; possibly TRBD1 for D (6 bases). The receptor comes from a woman in her twenties or thirties who had recovered from COVID-19. Sequenced material: PBMCs or T cells enriched from blood (not recorded which). CDR3 DNA: TGTGCCAGCAGCCAATTTGGGGGCCGGAACACTGAAGCTTTCTTT. Translation gives CASSQFGGRNTEAFF.